This T cell receptor beta chain derives from a study of response to subunit inactivated influenza vaccine. Study-level results: Authors suggested seasonal influenza vaccinations each recruit few new T cells.

The CDR3 is 12 residues long. Germline values: CDR1 GTSNPN, CDR2 SVGIG (reference sequence). Deletions cut 1 base from V and 6 bases from J, with 7 bases between. This clonotype showed up just a few times. No antigen is known for it. MiXCR was run by TCRdb on the RT-PCR reads, yielding one entry per CDR3 protein. Here the sample spans some 540,000 distinct CDR3 sequences, roughly 25% being singletons. The same sample was also studied in work on T cells expressing NK-cell markers. From that paper: Beta-chain TCR cDNA was generated via 5'RACE template switching with UMIs. The TCR beta repertoires originated in sorted CD3+CD56+NKG2C+, CD3+CD56+NKG2C- and CD3+CD56-NKG2C+ T cells. Evidence did not settle whether expanded NKG2C+ T cell clones targeted HCMV.

This chain links TRBV30 with TRBJ2-1; a possible D gene is TRBD2 (5 bases). The specimen comprised CD4+ T cells sorted from PBMCs, sampled 11 to 12 days after vaccination. This receptor was obtained from a man between 45 and 60 years old who received an inactivated influenza vaccine. The DNA for the CDR3 is TGTGCCTGGAGTGCTAGCAGCAATGAGCAGTTCTTC. It yields the protein CAWSASSNEQFF.